The 24 T cell receptor beta chains given below trace back to one sample, sequenced in a study of a mutant IDH1 vaccine in newly diagnosed glioma. Time point of the sample: week 47, end of study. One vaccine dose held 300 ug of mutant IDH1 20-mer peptide and came with topical imiquimod. No antigens are known for them. Clones were read by immunoSEQ multiplex PCR, and TCRdb kept only the in-frame ones, dropping some. The sample carries about 24,000 clones, 82% recorded once. Sample: PBMCs, taken from a glioma patient whose treatment included an IDH1 peptide vaccine. Receptor source: a man aged 40-49 years with glioma. Some clones in this sample may be carry-over from other donors' samples.

This clone was seen only once. The CDR3 reads CASSYSQGNTEAFF. As DNA, the CDR3 is TGTGCCAGCAGTTACTCGCAGGGGAACACTGAAGCTTTCTTT. This chain links TRBV6-5 with TRBJ1-1; D might be TRBD1 (5 bases). V shed 0 bases and J shed 1 base, with 6 bases lying between them. Germline V gives CDR1 MNHEY, CDR2 SVGAGI. There are 14 residues in the CDR3.

The rearrangement uses TRBV29-1 and TRBJ2-1, with TRBD1 as a possible D gene (6 bases). Trimming took off 0 bases at V and 1 base at J, with 13 bases between the two ends. Germline V gives CDR1 SQVTM, CDR2 ANQGSEA. This CDR3 region has 16 residues. In DNA, the CDR3 is TGCAGCGTTGAAGATAGTGACAGGAAGTCCTACAATGAGCAGTTCTTC. Residues: CSVEDSDRKSYNEQFF.

The gene calls are TRBV6-1 and TRBJ1-2; D gene ambiguous. V was clipped by 7 bases and J by 2 bases, with 8 bases between them. CDR1 MNHNS and CDR2 SASEGT come from the germline V gene. CDR3 length: 12 amino acids. The CDR3 coding sequence is TGTGCCAGCACCCCTAGGAACTATGGCTACACCTTC. Translation gives CASTPRNYGYTF.

V is TRBV9 and J is TRBJ2-7; TRBD1 or TRBD2 may be the D gene (5 bases each). The CDR3 is 15 amino acids. The V and J ends lost 0 bases and 2 bases respectively, with 12 bases between them. CDR1 and CDR2 (germline): SGDLS, YYNGEE. The CDR3 nucleotides read TGTGCCAGCAGCGTAGGGTCGGGGCTCCCCTACGAGCAGTACTTC. It is translated as CASSVGSGLPYEQYF.

J is TRBJ1-2 and V is TRBV10-3; the match to TRBD1 covers 8 bases. This CDR3 comprises 13 residues. Trimming at V came to 5 bases and at J to 4 bases, leaving 3 bases not matched to a gene. Germline lookup yields CDR1 ENHRY and CDR2 SYGVKD. The DNA of the CDR3 is TGTGCCATCAGTCAGACAGGGGCCTATGGCTACACCTTC. It yields the protein CAISQTGAYGYTF.

This rearrangement joins TRBV10-3 to TRBJ1-3; a weak D match, TRBD1 (6 bases). The CDR3 covers 15 residues. The germline gives CDR1 ENHRY, CDR2 SYGVKD. V lost 0 bases, J lost 1 base, and 7 bases lay in between. For the CDR3, the DNA is TGTGCCATCAGTGAGTCAACAGGGTCTGGAAACACCATATATTTT. Its translation: CAISESTGSGNTIYF.

This clone was counted a single time. V gene TRBV11-2 combines with J gene TRBJ1-2; 7 nucleotides align to TRBD1. This CDR3 contains 15 residues. The junction had 14 bases not matched to a gene; V was cut back by 5 bases and J by 8 bases. The germline gives CDR1 SGHAT, CDR2 FQNNGV. The CDR3 reads CASSTYRGPRSGYTF. DNA for the CDR3: TGTGCCAGCAGCACCTACAGGGGCCCTCGCAGCGGCTACACCTTC.

In its sample, this clone was seen once. The chain recombines TRBV5-6 with TRBJ2-7; TRBD2 matches at 10 bases. The CDR3 runs to 15 residues. The V and J ends lost 4 bases and 1 base, in that order; junction bases with no gene match: 5. The germline V gene encodes CDR1 SGHDT and CDR2 YYEEEE. CDR3 nucleotide sequence: TGTGCCAGCAGCCGACTAGCGGGCCCTTCCTACGAGCAGTACTTC. Translating it yields CASSRLAGPSYEQYF.

The chain uses TRBV6-5 and TRBJ2-5; tentative D call: TRBD2 (7 bases). V was shortened by 2 bases and J by 1 base, with 14 bases between the two germline ends. CDR3 length: 16 amino acids. Germline-derived CDR1 and CDR2 are MNHEY and SVGAGI. The CDR3 region is CASSYRAGAIQETQYF. In DNA form, the CDR3 reads TGTGCCAGCAGTTACCGGGCGGGGGCTATCCAAGAGACCCAGTACTTC.

The rearrangement links TRBV14 to TRBJ1-2; weak D call: TRBD1 (6 bases). V shed 4 bases and J shed 4 bases, with 10 bases lying between them. CDR1 and CDR2 from the germline V gene are SGHDN and FVKESK. This CDR3 spans 13 amino acids. The CDR3 DNA sequence: TGTGCCAGCAGCCTACAGGGTCGCTATGGCTACACCTTC. Its translation: CASSLQGRYGYTF.

J is TRBJ1-4 and V is TRBV10-2, with D hard to call. CDR1 is WSHSY and CDR2 is SAAADI in the germline V gene. Between the trimmed V and J ends, which lost 5 bases and 6 bases, there was a span of 13 bases. This CDR3 has 14 amino acids. The CDR3 protein is CASSQEVADEKLFF. CDR3 bases: TGCGCCAGCAGTCAAGAAGTGGCAGATGAAAAACTGTTTTTT.

This clone has just a few counts. The chain recombines TRBV5-6 with TRBJ1-2; the D gene is possibly TRBD1 (6 bases). Trimming took 1 base from V and 3 from J, leaving 16 bases between them. Germline V gives CDR1 SGHDT, CDR2 YYEEEE. The CDR3 length is 16 residues. The CDR3 sequence: CASSLLHWTDHYGYTF. CDR3 nucleotides: TGTGCCAGCAGCTTGCTTCACTGGACAGACCACTATGGCTACACCTTC.

This clone was observed a few times. V is TRBV25-1 and J is TRBJ2-7, with TRBD2 identical over 9 bases. The V and J ends lost 2 bases and 2 bases, in that order; junction bases with no gene match: 4. The germline CDR1 and CDR2 sequences are MGHDK and SYGVNS. The CDR3 has 15 amino acids. CDR3 nucleotide sequence: TGTGCCAGCAGTGAACCCGCTAGCGGGGCCTACGAGCAGTACTTC. Translation: CASSEPASGAYEQYF.

Written as DNA, the CDR3 is TGTGCCAGCAGCTTAGTAGGGGCGGTCTATGGCTACACCTTC. The encoded protein is CASSLVGAVYGYTF. V usage is TRBV7-2 and J usage is TRBJ1-2; perhaps TRBD1 as D (5 bases). This CDR3 region has 14 residues. V lost 1 base, J lost 4 bases, and 10 bases lay in between. Per the germline V gene, CDR1 is SGHTA and CDR2 is FQGNSA.

The chain joins TRBV5-1 to TRBJ2-7, with D maybe TRBD1 (5 bases). Germline V lookup: CDR1 SGHRS, CDR2 YFSETQ. The CDR3 runs 12 residues. V lost 3 bases and J lost 2, with 6 bases in between. CDR3 nucleotides: TGCGCCAGCAGCTCAGGGCCCTACGAGCAGTACTTC. Translating it yields CASSSGPYEQYF. The variable domain in full, completed from reference TRBV5-1 and TRBJ2-7, reads KAGVTQTPRYLIKTRGQQVTLSCSPISGHRSVSWYQQTPGQGLQFLFEYFSETQRNKGNFPGRFSGRQFSNSRSEMNVSTLELGDSALYLCASSSGPYEQYFGPGTRLTVT.

The chain couples TRBV11-2 to TRBJ1-1; no clear D gene. V was clipped by 5 bases and J by 2 bases, with 18 bases between them. Germline CDR1 SGHAT, CDR2 FQNNGV. The CDR3 consists of 16 residues. The CDR3, as DNA: TGTGCCAGCAGCCCATCGGGCACCTCCAGAAACACTGAAGCTTTCTTT. It yields the protein CASSPSGTSRNTEAFF.

This clone was recorded only once. The chain employs TRBV6-6 and TRBJ1-3; weak D call: TRBD1 (5 bases). The CDR3 sequence is 16 residues long. Trimming shortened V by 4 bases and J by 0 bases, and 13 bases separated the two germline ends. Looked up from germline, CDR1 is MNHNY and CDR2 is SVGAGI (reference sequence). This CDR3 reads CASSFVRGTSGNTIYF. The CDR3 DNA sequence: TGTGCCAGCAGTTTCGTCAGAGGGACCTCTGGAAACACCATATATTTT.

The V gene is TRBV11-2, the J gene TRBJ2-2; TRBD2 agrees at 9 bases. Trimming took 5 bases from V and 1 from J; bases not matched to a gene: 8. This CDR3 region has 17 residues. In germline, CDR1 is SGHAT, CDR2 FQNNGV. CDR3: CASSPHASGVNTGELFF. CDR3 nucleotides: TGTGCCAGCAGCCCTCACGCTAGCGGGGTGAACACCGGGGAGCTGTTTTTT.

The chain employs TRBV7-2 and TRBJ2-2; 10 bases match TRBD2. CDR1 and CDR2 (germline): SGHTA, FQGNSA. CDR3 length: 15 residues. The ends lost 4 bases at V and 5 bases at J; junction bases unmatched: 4. The CDR3 DNA sequence: TGTGCCAGCAGCTCCCTAGCGGGGGAGACCGGGGAGCTGTTTTTT. It translates to CASSSLAGETGELFF.

J is TRBJ2-1 and V is TRBV7-8; the D gene could be TRBD1 or TRBD2 (6 bases each). The ends were cut back, 5 bases at V and 6 bases at J, with 14 bases in the middle. The CDR3 length is 14 residues. The germline gives CDR1 SGHVS, CDR2 FQNEAQ. CDR3 in amino acids: CASSRSGGVNEQFF. The CDR3, as DNA: TGTGCCAGCAGCCGATCCGGGGGCGTCAATGAGCAGTTCTTC.

The J gene is TRBJ1-4, the V gene TRBV6-1; no reliable D call. The germline CDR1 and CDR2 sequences are MNHNS and SASEGT. V was cut by 10 bases and J by 5 bases, with 17 bases left in between. This CDR3 comprises 14 residues. The CDR3 DNA follows: TGTGCCACCCAACGGGCCCTGCCGAATGAAAAACTGTTTTTT. It codes for CATQRALPNEKLFF.

J is TRBJ2-7 and V is TRBV2, with 8 nucleotides matching TRBD1. The V segment lost 5 bases and the J segment 6 bases; nucleotides outside the gene matches: 6. The germline CDR1 and CDR2 sequences are SNHLY and FYNNEI. This CDR3 has 13 residues. The CDR3 DNA is TGTGCCAGCAGTAGGACAGGGCTTACCGAGCAGTACTTC. Amino acids: CASSRTGLTEQYF.

This clone was seen just once. J is TRBJ2-3 and V is TRBV4-2; the D gene could be TRBD1 or TRBD2 (5 bases each). Per the germline V gene, CDR1 is LGHNA and CDR2 is YNFKEQ. With 1 base removed from V and 5 bases from J, the gap between germline ends came to 16 bases. The CDR3 totals 16 residues. CDR3 in DNA: TGTGCCAGCAGCCAAGGATTTGGGACCCCCGGAGATACGCAGTATTTT. Its protein product is CASSQGFGTPGDTQYF.

The chain recombines TRBV11-2 with TRBJ2-3; D is uncertain. The germline CDR1 and CDR2 sequences are SGHAT and FQNNGV. The CDR3 is made up of 12 amino acids. Trimming stripped 5 bases from V and 5 bases from J, with 8 bases between. CDR3 bases: TGTGCCAGCAGCGGACCCGGAGATACGCAGTATTTT. Translated, it gives CASSGPGDTQYF. The complete variable domain, with remaining parts taken from reference TRBV11-2 and TRBJ2-3, reads EAGVAQSPRYKIIEKRQSVAFWCNPISGHATLYWYQQILGQGPKLLIQFQNNGVVDDSQLPKDRFSAERLKGVDSTLKIQPAKLEDSAVYLCASSGPGDTQYFGPGTRLTVL.